This T cell receptor (beta chain) is drawn from a study of blood T cell repertoires in COVID-19. Study as a whole: PBMCs, B-cell-depleted T cells, or T cells provided the cDNA or gDNA that made up the material.

This clone was seen only a few times. The CDR3 totals 16 residues. CDR1 and CDR2 (germline): SGHRS, YFSETQ. The V and J ends lost 3 bases and 0 bases, in that order; junction bases with no gene match: 6. In the authors' workflow: Estimates of nucleated cell counts were drawn from the amplification of reference gene primers. The assay was immunoSEQ multiplex PCR, and TCRdb's table has in-frame clones only and misses some. That table is the source of V, J and clone size, and D and trimming were worked out from the DNA. The table lists 54,000 or so clones, 82% of them singletons. The rearrangement uses TRBV5-1 and TRBJ2-3, with 8 bases identical to TRBD2. Sequences were obtained from peripheral blood. The receptor's source is an older man with COVID-19, enrolled during active disease. The CDR3 DNA follows: TGCGCCAGCAGCTCCAGACTAGCGACTAGCACAGATACGCAGTATTTT. This encodes CASSSRLATSTDTQYF. Using reference TRBV5-1 and TRBJ2-3 for the parts outside the CDR3, the full variable domain is KAGVTQTPRYLIKTRGQQVTLSCSPISGHRSVSWYQQTPGQGLQFLFEYFSETQRNKGNFPGRFSGRQFSNSRSEMNVSTLELGDSALYLCASSSRLATSTDTQYFGPGTRLTVL.